A selection of T cell receptor beta chains follows, all from one sample in a study of OX40 agonist ivuxolimab in advanced cancers. Data came from immunoSEQ multiplex PCR; TCRdb stores just in-frame clones and leaves some out. Here the sample spans about 58,000 clones, approximately 87% being singletons. The sequences come from CD4+ or CD8+ T cells sorted from blood, collected in a trial of the OX40 agonist ivuxolimab. Every receptor here comes from an adult with an advanced solid tumor such as melanoma, head and neck, liver or kidney cancer. Each CDR3 is given with its conserved first and last residue. A D gene is named only where the DNA matches it firmly. Expanded clones get a size class; other rows say once, few or many, or leave the size out.

once | TRBJ1-6 | NA | 14 | TRBV10-3 | CAIRGGEQGSPLHF | TGTGCCATCAGGGGGGGGGAACAGGGTTCACCCCTCCACTTT
NA | TRBJ2-3 | NA | 15 | TRBV4-3 | CASSQDWENTDTQYF | TGCGCCAGCAGCCAAGATTGGGAGAACACAGATACGCAGTATTTT
NA | TRBJ1-1 | NA | 14 | TRBV9 | CASNNGPLDTEAFF | TGTGCCAGCAACAACGGACCCCTAGACACTGAAGCTTTCTTT
NA | TRBJ2-5 | TRBD1 | 14 | TRBV11-3 | CASSLGQGQETQYF | TGTGCCAGCAGCTTAGGACAGGGGCAAGAGACCCAGTACTTC
NA | TRBJ2-2 | NA | 15 | TRBV6-6 | CASSHPYPHTGELFF | TGTGCCAGCAGTCACCCCTACCCTCACACCGGGGAGCTGTTTTTT
NA | TRBJ1-4 | TRBD1 | 14 | TRBV11-2 | CASSLDRDGEKLFF | TGTGCCAGCAGTTTGGACAGGGATGGGGAAAAACTGTTTTTT
few | TRBJ1-3 | NA | 17 | TRBV5-1 | CASSPGAGRLSGNTIYF | TGCGCCAGCAGCCCGGGGGCCGGACGACTCTCTGGAAACACCATATATTTT
once | TRBJ2-7 | NA | 12 | TRBV6-8 | CARPRMENEQYF | TGTGCCAGACCAAGAATGGAGAACGAGCAGTACTTC
NA | TRBJ1-1 | NA | 14 | TRBV7-9 | CASSPGTTNTEAFF | TGTGCCAGCAGCCCCGGGACAACGAACACTGAAGCTTTCTTT
NA | TRBJ2-1 | NA | 14 | TRBV19 | CASMNVGSGNEQFF | TGTGCCAGTATGAACGTGGGATCTGGCAATGAGCAGTTCTTC
NA | TRBJ1-2 | NA | 14 | TRBV18 | CASSPGTEVYGYTF | TGTGCCAGCTCACCAGGGACCGAAGTCTATGGCTACACCTTC
NA | TRBJ2-7 | NA | 13 | TRBV7-9 | CASSLESVGEQYF | TGTGCCAGCAGCTTAGAGTCGGTGGGCGAGCAGTACTTC
NA | TRBJ2-1 | NA | 15 | TRBV5-1 | CASSLDVSSYNEQFF | TGCGCCAGCAGCCTGGACGTTAGCTCCTACAATGAGCAGTTCTTC
NA | TRBJ1-4 | NA | 15 | TRBV13 | CASSLRTGINEKLFF | TGTGCCAGCAGCCTCCGGACGGGGATTAATGAAAAACTGTTTTTT
NA | TRBJ2-5 | NA | 12 | TRBV7-9 | CASSRYEETQYF | TGTGCCAGCAGCCGATACGAAGAGACCCAGTACTTC
NA | TRBJ1-2 | NA | 13 | TRBV6-5 | CASSFYEGNGYTF | TGTGCCAGCAGTTTTTACGAGGGGAACGGCTACACCTTC
NA | TRBJ2-1 | TRBD2 | 15 | TRBV5-1 | CASTVTSGDYNEQFF | TGCGCCAGCACCGTTACTAGCGGGGATTACAATGAGCAGTTCTTC
few | TRBJ1-6 | NA | 16 | TRBV4-1 | CASSTPAGALVSPLHF | TGCGCCAGCAGCACCCCGGCGGGGGCGCTTGTGTCACCCCTCCACTTT
NA | TRBJ2-5 | TRBD2 | 14 | TRBV5-1 | CASTPPSGQETQYF | TGCGCCAGCACCCCGCCTAGCGGCCAAGAGACCCAGTACTTC
NA | TRBJ2-3 | TRBD2 | 16 | TRBV7-2 | CASSSSPGLAGDTQYF | TGTGCCAGCAGCTCCAGTCCGGGACTAGCAGGAGATACGCAGTATTTT
once | TRBJ2-5 | NA | 13 | TRBV15 | CATSTRHQETQYF | TGTGCCACCAGCACCCGACACCAAGAGACCCAGTACTTC
NA | TRBJ2-5 | NA | 16 | TRBV5-1 | CASSLAGGLVQETQYF | TGCGCCAGCAGCTTGGCCGGGGGCCTGGTACAGGAGACCCAGTACTTC
NA | TRBJ2-7 | NA | 12 | TRBV5-1 | CASSFGLYEQYF | TGTGCCAGCAGCTTTGGTCTCTACGAGCAGTACTTC
once | TRBJ1-1 | TRBD1 | 14 | TRBV18 | CASSPGQGATEAFF | TGTGCCAGCTCACCCGGACAGGGGGCGACTGAAGCTTTCTTT
NA | TRBJ2-3 | NA | 15 | TRBV7-2 | CASSLAGPQADTQYF | TGTGCCAGCAGCTTAGCGGGACCTCAAGCAGATACGCAGTATTTT
NA | TRBJ1-5 | TRBD1 | 19 | TRBV19 | CASSAMGQGVDVGNQPQHF | TGTGCCAGTAGTGCAATGGGACAGGGGGTAGATGTTGGCAATCAGCCCCAGCATTTT
NA | TRBJ1-2 | NA | 15 | TRBV4-2 | CASSQEDGVSGGYTF | TGTGCCAGCAGCCAAGAGGACGGCGTGAGTGGCGGCTACACCTTC
NA | TRBJ1-1 | NA | 14 | TRBV29-1 | CSVTPGQMNTEAFF | TGCAGCGTGACACCGGGACAAATGAACACTGAAGCTTTCTTT
NA | TRBJ2-1 | TRBD1 | 14 | TRBV2 | CASRPPRDSNEQFF | TGTGCCAGCCGGCCTCCCCGGGACAGTAATGAGCAGTTCTTC
NA | TRBJ1-1 | NA | 15 | TRBV4-1 | CASSSPGGGSAEAFF | TGCGCCAGCAGCTCGCCGGGGGGCGGGAGTGCTGAAGCTTTCTTT
once | TRBJ2-7 | TRBD2 | 12 | TRBV18 | CASSPSGGEQYF | TGTGCCAGCTCGCCTTCGGGGGGCGAGCAGTACTTC
NA | TRBJ1-2 | NA | 12 | TRBV30 | CAWEELGYGYTF | TGTGCCTGGGAGGAATTGGGGTATGGCTACACCTTC
NA | TRBJ2-7 | TRBD2 | 15 | TRBV6-1 | CASSATSGGHYEQYF | TGTGCCAGCAGTGCCACTAGCGGGGGGCACTACGAGCAGTACTTC